The 9 T cell receptor beta chains below come from one sample, sequenced in a study of identical twins. One entry per CDR3 protein results from TCRdb running MiXCR on the 5' RACE reads. The sample consists of 450,000 or so distinct CDR3 sequences, approximately 15% of them appearing once. This sample also belongs to another study, concerning yellow fever vaccine responses in identical twins.

Sequenced sample: CD4+ T cells sorted from blood. The source of these receptors is a woman younger than 35 in good health.

The chain is built from TRBV25-1 and TRBJ2-7; D gene ambiguous. Germline V lookup: CDR1 MGHDK, CDR2 SYGVNS. There are 13 residues in the CDR3. CDR3 protein: CAARASSSYEQYF. CDR3 in DNA: TGTGCAGCCCGGGCCAGCAGCTCCTACGAGCAGTACTTC.

The V call is TRBV7-9, the J call TRBJ2-3, with 9 positions matching TRBD2. The CDR3 length is 16 residues. V trimming: 1 base; J trimming: 8 bases; junction bases outside the gene matches: 10. Germline V CDR1 and CDR2: SEHNR, FQNEAQ (reference sequence). The CDR3: CASSLVVAGVGGTQYF. The CDR3 DNA reads as TGTGCCAGCAGCTTAGTAGTAGCGGGAGTTGGTGGTACGCAGTATTTT.

The CDR3 nucleotides read TGTGCCACCGCGACCCCAGGGGGCGGCCAAGAGACCCAGTACTTC. It encodes CATATPGGGQETQYF. This chain connects TRBV24-1 to TRBJ2-5; TRBD1 matches at 8 bases. The V gene's germline CDR1 is KGHDR and CDR2 SFDVKD. The CDR3 contains 15 residues. V lost 9 bases and J lost 1; bases outside the gene matches: 9.

CDR3 coding DNA: TGTGCCACCAGCAGAGCTCCTCAGGTGGGCAAGGGTTACAATGAGCAGTTCTTC. Encoded protein: CATSRAPQVGKGYNEQFF. The rearrangement uses TRBV15 and TRBJ2-1; the D is unclear. The CDR3 has 18 amino acids. In germline, CDR1 is LNHNV, CDR2 YYDKDF (reference sequence). V was cut by 1 base and J by 4 bases, with 20 bases left in between. Full variable domain (missing parts from reference TRBV15 and TRBJ2-1): DAMVIQNPRYQVTQFGKPVTLSCSQTLNHNVMYWYQQKSSQAPKLLFHYYDKDFNNEADTPDNFQSRRPNTSFCFLDIRSPGLGDTAMYLCATSRAPQVGKGYNEQFFGPGTRLTVL.

The chain couples TRBV20-1 to TRBJ1-2; D call uncertain. Trimming left V 6 bases short and J 4 bases short, with 15 bases between. CDR1 is DFQATT, CDR2 SNEGSKA, per germline (reference sequence). The CDR3 extends over 13 amino acids. Here the CDR3 reads CSAPVLLGYGYTF. The CDR3 coding sequence is TGCAGTGCCCCAGTCCTCTTGGGCTATGGCTACACCTTC.

The chain carries TRBV5-1 and TRBJ2-2; 10 bases line up with TRBD2. CDR3 length: 16 residues. The V segment lost 1 base and the J segment 9 bases; nucleotides outside the gene matches: 9. Germline lookup yields CDR1 SGHRS and CDR2 YFSETQ. Written as DNA, the CDR3 is TGCGCCAGCAGCTTGATGTCTAGCGGGGGTCACCGGGAGCTGTTTTTT. As protein: CASSLMSSGGHRELFF.

The rearrangement joins TRBV28 to TRBJ2-1; D unresolved. V was pared by 10 bases and J by 4 bases, with 23 bases between. Looked up from germline, CDR1 is MDHEN and CDR2 is SYDVKM. The CDR3 contains 16 residues. CDR3: CATLPKLGHTYNEQFF. Here the CDR3 DNA reads TGTGCCACCCTACCGAAGCTGGGCCATACTTACAATGAGCAGTTCTTC.

This clonotype turned up a few times. This chain joins TRBV7-2 and TRBJ2-7; 14 bases match TRBD2. Germline CDR1 and CDR2: SGHTA and FQGNSA. The CDR3 extends over 16 amino acids. J gave up 2 bases and V 3 bases, and 3 bases lay outside the gene matches. CDR3 loop: CASSFKTSGGAYEQYF. The CDR3 bases are TGTGCCAGCAGCTTCAAGACTAGCGGGGGGGCCTACGAGCAGTACTTC.

The J gene is TRBJ2-7, the V gene TRBV10-3; no reliable D call. The CDR3 loop spans 13 amino acids. V lost 0 bases and J lost 7, with 10 bases in between. Germline V gene data show CDR1 as ENHRY and CDR2 as SYGVKD. The CDR3 DNA sequence: TGTGCCATCAGTGAGTCTAGGGTTCATGAGCAGTACTTC. Its protein product is CAISESRVHEQYF.